This entry lists 18 T cell receptor beta chains sequenced from one sample in a study of T cells in Graves' hyperthyroidism and ophthalmopathy. RNA transcripts yielded amplified TCR beta CDR3 regions. The HTBI primer set served for first-round RT-PCR of the TCR CDR3. TCRdb analysed the multiplex PCR reads with MiXCR anew, one entry per CDR3 protein. The sample lists hundreds of thousands of distinct CDR3 sequences; 38% were seen once. The sample comprised blood. The receptors shown here come from a man younger than 35 with Graves' hyperthyroidism.

As regards this clonotype: An end of the junction does not agree with germline; a read error may underlie this. The V gene is TRBV5-5, the J gene TRBJ2-5, with TRBD2 identical over 7 bases. Germline lookup yields CDR1 SGHKS and CDR2 YYEKEE (reference sequence). This CDR3 region has 15 residues. The DNA for the CDR3 is TGTGCCAGCAGCTTAGAGTCTAGCGGCCAAGAGACCCAGTGCTTC. Translating gives CASSLESSGQETQCF.

V and J are TRBV20-1 and TRBJ2-2; TRBD2 matches 7 bases. Germline loops: CDR1 DFQATT, CDR2 SNEGSKA (reference sequence). The V and J ends lost 1 base and 6 bases, in that order; junction bases with no gene match: 5. The CDR3 is made up of 14 amino acids. The CDR3 DNA follows: TGCAGTGCTAGAGGAGTAGCGGGTCCCGGGGAGCTGTTTTTT. Protein sequence: CSARGVAGPGELFF.

This clonotype turned up a few times. The gene calls are TRBV20-1 and TRBJ1-1; TRBD1 might be the D (6 bases). CDR1 is DFQATT, CDR2 SNEGSKA, per germline (reference sequence). Trimming took 0 bases from V and 3 from J, leaving 17 bases between them. This CDR3 has 16 amino acids. The CDR3 spells CSARDVGGRGYTEAFF. The CDR3 DNA follows: TGCAGTGCTAGAGATGTCGGGGGGCGCGGGTACACTGAAGCTTTCTTT.

This clonotype was recorded only once. This chain links TRBV9 with TRBJ2-5; perhaps TRBD1 as D (6 bases). The CDR3 runs 16 residues. The germline V gene has CDR1 SGDLS and CDR2 YYNGEE. Deletions cut 5 bases from V and 1 base from J, with 18 bases between. CDR3 DNA: TGTGCCAGCAGTTACCCTGGCCGGACAGCCCAAGAGACCCAGTACTTC. This encodes CASSYPGRTAQETQYF. The whole variable domain, remainder taken from reference TRBV9 and TRBJ2-5, is DSGVTQTPKHLITATGQRVTLRCSPRSGDLSVYWYQQSLDQGLQFLIQYYNGEERAKGNILERFSAQQFPDLHSELNLSSLELGDSALYFCASSYPGRTAQETQYFGPGTRLLVL.

This chain uses TRBV20-1 with TRBJ1-1; the D is unclear. In germline, CDR1 is DFQATT, CDR2 SNEGSKA (reference sequence). V lost 3 bases, J lost 10 bases, and 12 bases lay in between. The CDR3 contains 11 residues. The CDR3 loop is CSASADFRAFF. The CDR3 DNA reads TGCAGTGCTAGTGCGGATTTTAGAGCTTTCTTT.

Details on this clonotype: One end of the junction fails to match germline, which may point to a read error. The genes are TRBV4-1 and TRBJ2-7, with D perhaps assigned TRBD1 or TRBD2 (5 bases each). The CDR3 contains 14 residues. Germline CDR1 MGHRA, CDR2 YSYEKL. CDR3 sequence reads: CASSHWGNKNEQYF. CDR3 nucleotide sequence: TGTGCCAGCAGCCATTGGGGGAACAAGAACGAGCAGTACTTC.

This clonotype was counted at least ten times. The chain joins TRBV29-1 to TRBJ1-1, with 7 bases lining up with TRBD1. The CDR3 is 12 residues long. Germline V gene data show CDR1 as SQVTM and CDR2 as ANQGSEA. After removal of 5 bases from V and 4 bases from J, the junction contained 4 bases not matched to a gene. The CDR3 here is CSVPDRATEAFF. CDR3 in DNA: TGCAGCGTTCCCGACAGGGCCACTGAAGCTTTCTTT.

To note about this clonotype: The conserved final phenylalanine or tryptophan is absent from the CDR3, which likely points to a read error. V and J are TRBV7-8 and TRBJ2-7; TRBD1 is a possible D gene (6 bases). Germline V CDR1 and CDR2: SGHVS, FQNEAQ. V was trimmed by 4 bases and J by 6 bases, leaving 19 bases between them. This CDR3 region has 15 residues. CDR3 protein: CASSYDRFRSGEQYL. The CDR3 bases are TGTGCCAGCAGCTACGACAGGTTCCGTTCTGGCGAGCAGTACCTC.

This chain joins TRBV19 and TRBJ2-5; 9 bases match TRBD1. CDR3 length: 13 amino acids. V lost 7 bases, J lost 5 bases, and 5 bases stayed unmatched. CDR1 is LNHDA and CDR2 is SQIVND in the germline V gene (reference sequence). The CDR3 nucleotides read TGTGCCAGTACAACGACAGGGGGGGAGACCCAGTACTTC. It yields the protein CASTTTGGETQYF.

This clonotype was counted a few times. V gene TRBV5-1 combines with J gene TRBJ1-6; 10 bases align to TRBD1. This CDR3 spans 17 amino acids. The V segment lost 3 bases and the J segment 7 bases; nucleotides outside the gene matches: 10. Per germline, CDR1 SGHRS and CDR2 YFSETQ. CDR3 amino acids: CASSSVSGQGDNSPLHF. The CDR3 nucleotides read TGCGCCAGCAGCTCGGTTTCCGGACAGGGGGACAATTCACCCCTCCACTTT.

V gene TRBV7-9 combines with J gene TRBJ1-2; D is unclear. V was cut by 5 bases and J by 12 bases, with 16 bases left in between. Per the germline V gene, CDR1 is SEHNR and CDR2 is FQNEAQ (reference sequence). This CDR3 is built from 12 residues. CDR3 in amino acids: CASSPRTNGNTF. Written as DNA, the CDR3 is TGTGCCAGCAGCCCGCGGACGAATGGGAACACCTTC.

On this clonotype itself: A much larger clone differs by one base, so this may be a read error. The rearrangement links TRBV2 to TRBJ1-1, with a weak D call TRBD1 (6 bases). Per the germline V gene, CDR1 is SNHLY and CDR2 is FYNNEI. The CDR3 has 14 amino acids. The chain's CDR3 is CVSSERGDWTEAFF. CDR3 bases: TGTGTCAGCAGTGAAAGGGGGGATTGGACTGAAGCTTTCTTT.

Ten or more counts support this clonotype. The J gene is TRBJ2-2, the V gene TRBV24-1; no reliable D call. Per germline, CDR1 KGHDR and CDR2 SFDVKD. The CDR3 length is 13 residues. V was clipped by 10 bases and J by 5 bases, with 13 bases between them. CDR3 loop: CATKWKGTGELFF. CDR3 DNA sequence: TGTGCCACAAAGTGGAAGGGTACCGGGGAGCTGTTTTTT.

This clonotype was observed at least ten times. The chain carries TRBV7-2 and TRBJ2-5; no clear D. CDR3 length: 14 residues. V was clipped by 0 bases and J by 3 bases, with 8 bases between them. Germline loops: CDR1 SGHTA, CDR2 FQGNSA. In DNA, the CDR3 is TGTGCCAGCAGCTTAGCATCATACAAAGAGACCCAGTACTTC. Translation: CASSLASYKETQYF.

CDR3 region: CASSEVTSGEDPYQETQYF. The CDR3 DNA sequence: TGTGCCAGCAGTGAAGTGACTAGCGGGGAGGATCCATACCAAGAGACCCAGTACTTC. The rearrangement links TRBV2 to TRBJ2-5, with 11 bases matching TRBD2. CDR1 and CDR2 (germline): SNHLY, FYNNEI. The CDR3 contains 19 residues. The junction had 10 bases not matched to a gene; V was cut back by 1 base and J by 0 bases. The full variable domain, in which reference TRBV2 and TRBJ2-5 provide the parts outside the CDR3, is EPEVTQTPSHQVTQMGQEVILRCVPISNHLYFYWYRQILGQKVEFLVSFYNNEISEKSEIFDDQFSVERPDGSNFTLKIRSTKLEDSAMYFCASSEVTSGEDPYQETQYFGPGTRLLVL.

This chain connects TRBV19 to TRBJ2-5, with TRBD1 matching over 8 bases. J gave up 4 bases and V 0 bases, and 4 bases lay outside the gene matches. The CDR3 is made up of 15 amino acids. CDR1 is LNHDA and CDR2 is SQIVND in the germline V gene (reference sequence). The CDR3 loop is CASSIEAGGGETQYF. Here the CDR3 DNA reads TGTGCCAGTAGTATAGAGGCAGGGGGCGGAGAGACCCAGTACTTC. Combining the CDR3 with reference TRBV19 and TRBJ2-5 gives the whole variable domain DGGITQSPKYLFRKEGQNVTLSCEQNLNHDAMYWYRQDPGQGLRLIYYSQIVNDFQKGDIAEGYSVSREKKESFPLTVTSAQKNPTAFYLCASSIEAGGGETQYFGPGTRLLVL.

The J gene is TRBJ2-1, the V gene TRBV29-1; possibly TRBD1 for D (5 bases). V was trimmed by 7 bases and J by 7 bases, leaving 11 bases between them. CDR1 and CDR2 (germline): SQVTM, ANQGSEA. This CDR3 region has 11 residues. CDR3 loop: CSAPQGNEQFF. Here the CDR3 DNA reads TGCAGCGCACCTCAGGGTAATGAGCAGTTCTTC.

This clonotype turned up a few times. The chain carries TRBV7-6 and TRBJ2-5, with D maybe TRBD2 (6 bases). The CDR3 is 16 amino acids. Per germline, CDR1 SGHVS and CDR2 FNYEAQ. V was trimmed by 5 bases and J by 1 base, leaving 17 bases between them. DNA of the CDR3: TGTGCCAGCAGCAACCGGGACTTCCTAATCCAAGAGACCCAGTACTTC. It is translated as CASSNRDFLIQETQYF.